This TCR beta chain was observed in a study of blood T cell repertoires in COVID-19. In the study overall: Nucleic acid was either cDNA or gDNA, and it came from T cells, B-cell-depleted T cells, or PBMCs.

Notes on this clone: The junction and the germline gene differ at one end; a read error may be behind it.

The CDR3 loop spans 14 amino acids. Germline-derived CDR1 and CDR2 are SQVTM and ANQGSEA. Profiled with immunoSEQ multiplex PCR; TCRdb holds only in-frame clones, not every one. The table has 250,000 to 300,000 clones, approximately 85% seen once; the top ten hold about 10%. This sequence joins TRBV29-1 and TRBJ1-2; no firm D call. The sequence derives from a woman between 70 and 85 years old with acute or convalescent COVID-19. The specimen sequenced was peripheral blood. CDR3 DNA: TGCAGCCTTGAAGAAAAGGGAGGTAACTATGGCTACACCTTC. It specifies CSLEEKGGNYGYTF.